This is a list of T cell receptor beta chains from one sample in a study of shared clonotypes between healthy human individuals. Libraries were prepared by immunoSEQ multiplex PCR; TCRdb keeps only in-frame clonotypes and omits some of them. The sample records 2 million to 2.5 million clones, just under 95% being singletons. Sequencing was performed on naive CD8+ T cells sorted from blood. These receptors were obtained from a man between 18 and 29 years old in good health. Both conserved end residues are part of each CDR3. The order of the fields is CDR3 length, clone size, J gene, D gene, V gene, CDR3 DNA, CDR3 protein. A D gene is named only where the DNA matches it firmly. Expanded clones get a size class; other rows say once, few or many, or leave the size out.

len: 14
abundance: .
j_gene: TRBJ2-5
d_gene: .
v_gene: TRBV5-6
CDR3nt: TGTGCCAGCAGCTTGGGCCAGCCGTGGGAGACCCAGTACTTC
CDR3aa: CASSLGQPWETQYF

len: 15
abundance: .
j_gene: TRBJ2-7
d_gene: .
v_gene: TRBV28
CDR3nt: TGTGCCAGCAGTTTGAGGGGCGCTGGGAATTACGAGCAGTACTTC
CDR3aa: CASSLRGAGNYEQYF

len: 17
abundance: .
j_gene: TRBJ2-3
d_gene: .
v_gene: TRBV2
CDR3nt: TGTGCCAGCAGTGATTCCAATTCCATCACAACCTCAGATACGCAGTATTTT
CDR3aa: CASSDSNSITTSDTQYF

len: 13
abundance: .
j_gene: TRBJ2-7
d_gene: .
v_gene: TRBV10-2
CDR3nt: TGCGCCAGCAGTGAGTCCACCAGTGGCGAGCAGTACTTC
CDR3aa: CASSESTSGEQYF

len: 14
abundance: .
j_gene: TRBJ2-3
d_gene: .
v_gene: TRBV4-1
CDR3nt: TGCGCCAGCAGCCCGACCATCGGCGAAGATACGCAGTATTTT
CDR3aa: CASSPTIGEDTQYF

len: 15
abundance: .
j_gene: TRBJ1-4
d_gene: .
v_gene: TRBV27
CDR3nt: TGTGCCAGCAGCCCCATGGGGGACGCCCTTGAAAAACTGTTTTTT
CDR3aa: CASSPMGDALEKLFF

len: 14
abundance: .
j_gene: TRBJ1-5
d_gene: TRBD1
v_gene: TRBV5-4
CDR3nt: TGTGCCAGCAGCTTGGACAGGGGGAGTCAGCCCCAGCATTTT
CDR3aa: CASSLDRGSQPQHF

len: 14
abundance: .
j_gene: TRBJ2-7
d_gene: .
v_gene: TRBV9
CDR3nt: TGTGCCAGCAGCCCAATGGGATACGGCCACGAGCAGTACTTC
CDR3aa: CASSPMGYGHEQYF

len: 16
abundance: .
j_gene: TRBJ2-5
d_gene: .
v_gene: TRBV27
CDR3nt: TGTGCCAGCAGTGAGATAACCCCGGTAGGGGTGGAGACCCAGTACTTC
CDR3aa: CASSEITPVGVETQYF

len: 14
abundance: .
j_gene: TRBJ1-1
d_gene: .
v_gene: TRBV5-5
CDR3nt: TGTGCCAGCAGCTTGTCGACAGTGGGCACTGAAGCTTTCTTT
CDR3aa: CASSLSTVGTEAFF

len: 14
abundance: .
j_gene: TRBJ2-2
d_gene: .
v_gene: TRBV6-5
CDR3nt: TGTGCCAGCAGTTACGGACAGAACCTCGGGGAGCTGTTTTTT
CDR3aa: CASSYGQNLGELFF

len: 13
abundance: .
j_gene: TRBJ2-7
d_gene: TRBD1
v_gene: TRBV27
CDR3nt: TGTGCCAGCAGCCTGGACAGGTCCTACGAGCAGTACTTC
CDR3aa: CASSLDRSYEQYF

len: 16
abundance: .
j_gene: TRBJ2-2
d_gene: .
v_gene: TRBV7-7
CDR3nt: TGTGCTAGCAGCTTAAAGGGCCCCGGAACCCATGGGGAGCTGTTTTTT
CDR3aa: CASSLKGPGTHGELFF

len: 14
abundance: .
j_gene: TRBJ1-4
d_gene: .
v_gene: TRBV5-1
CDR3nt: TGCGCCAGCTCCCGAGCCAGCATTAATGAAAAACTGTTTTTT
CDR3aa: CASSRASINEKLFF

len: 14
abundance: once
j_gene: TRBJ2-7
d_gene: .
v_gene: TRBV5-6
CDR3nt: TGTGCCAGCAGCTCCGGGGAGAATCCTCGCGAGCAGTACTTC
CDR3aa: CASSSGENPREQYF

len: 13
abundance: .
j_gene: TRBJ2-3
d_gene: .
v_gene: TRBV9
CDR3nt: TGTGCCAGCAGCGGTGCGGGTGCAGATACGCAGTATTTT
CDR3aa: CASSGAGADTQYF

len: 15
abundance: .
j_gene: TRBJ2-5
d_gene: TRBD1
v_gene: TRBV10-2
CDR3nt: TGCGCCAGCAGTGAAACAGGGGGTAGTCAAGAGACCCAGTACTTC
CDR3aa: CASSETGGSQETQYF

len: 15
abundance: .
j_gene: TRBJ2-3
d_gene: TRBD2
v_gene: TRBV9
CDR3nt: TGTGCCAGCAGCGTAGGTGGACTAGATACAGATACGCAGTATTTT
CDR3aa: CASSVGGLDTDTQYF

len: 15
abundance: .
j_gene: TRBJ2-7
d_gene: TRBD1
v_gene: TRBV4-1
CDR3nt: TGCGCCAGCAGCCAAGCCGGACAGGGCGACAACGAGCAGTACTTC
CDR3aa: CASSQAGQGDNEQYF

len: 14
abundance: .
j_gene: TRBJ2-3
d_gene: .
v_gene: TRBV6-1
CDR3nt: TGTGCCAGCAGTGAAGGGTGGGGCCCAGATACGCAGTATTTT
CDR3aa: CASSEGWGPDTQYF

len: 17
abundance: .
j_gene: TRBJ2-7
d_gene: TRBD2
v_gene: TRBV15
CDR3nt: TGTGCCACCAGCAGAGATCCCCCTAGCGGGATTTCCTACGAGCAGTACTTC
CDR3aa: CATSRDPPSGISYEQYF

len: 12
abundance: .
j_gene: TRBJ1-2
d_gene: .
v_gene: TRBV29-1
CDR3nt: TGCAGCGTTGAAGGGACCAGCTATGGCTACACCTTC
CDR3aa: CSVEGTSYGYTF

len: 16
abundance: .
j_gene: TRBJ2-5
d_gene: TRBD2
v_gene: TRBV27
CDR3nt: TGTGCCAGCAGTCCCCTCTCGGGGGGGTCCCAAGAGACCCAGTACTTC
CDR3aa: CASSPLSGGSQETQYF

len: 14
abundance: .
j_gene: TRBJ2-3
d_gene: .
v_gene: TRBV30
CDR3nt: TGTGCCGGCGACAGGTTAATTAGAACAGATACGCAGTATTTT
CDR3aa: CAGDRLIRTDTQYF

len: 14
abundance: once
j_gene: TRBJ1-5
d_gene: .
v_gene: TRBV4-1
CDR3nt: TGCGCCAGCAGCCAAGGAAATGCCAATCAGCCCCAGCATTTT
CDR3aa: CASSQGNANQPQHF

len: 14
abundance: .
j_gene: TRBJ2-7
d_gene: .
v_gene: TRBV7-8
CDR3nt: TGTGCCAGCAGCTTAGTGGGGAGCTCCTACGAGCAGTACTTC
CDR3aa: CASSLVGSSYEQYF

len: 16
abundance: .
j_gene: TRBJ2-7
d_gene: TRBD2
v_gene: TRBV7-9
CDR3nt: TGTGCCAGCCGTGCCGCCGCTAGCGGGGACCTCTACGAGCAGTACTTC
CDR3aa: CASRAAASGDLYEQYF

len: 13
abundance: .
j_gene: TRBJ1-2
d_gene: .
v_gene: TRBV27
CDR3nt: TGTGCCAGCAGTTTGCACAGTAACTATGGCTACACCTTC
CDR3aa: CASSLHSNYGYTF

len: 13
abundance: .
j_gene: TRBJ2-2
d_gene: TRBD2
v_gene: TRBV10-3
CDR3nt: TGTGCCACCAACGCGGGGGACACCGGGGAGCTGTTTTTT
CDR3aa: CATNAGDTGELFF

len: 17
abundance: few
j_gene: TRBJ1-4
d_gene: .
v_gene: TRBV9
CDR3nt: TGTGCCAGCAGCCCCAGTGGCAGGGCCGGAACTAATGAAAAACTGTTTTTT
CDR3aa: CASSPSGRAGTNEKLFF

len: 13
abundance: .
j_gene: TRBJ1-2
d_gene: .
v_gene: TRBV7-9
CDR3nt: TGTGCCAGCAGCTTATCTACCGGGGATGGCTACACCTTC
CDR3aa: CASSLSTGDGYTF

len: 14
abundance: .
j_gene: TRBJ1-3
d_gene: .
v_gene: TRBV7-9
CDR3nt: TGTGCCAGCAGCTCCACAGGTTCTGGAAACACCATATATTTT
CDR3aa: CASSSTGSGNTIYF

len: 17
abundance: .
j_gene: TRBJ2-5
d_gene: TRBD2
v_gene: TRBV5-1
CDR3nt: TGCGCCAGCAGCTTGGGCCGGACTAGCGGTGCACAAGAGACCCAGTACTTC
CDR3aa: CASSLGRTSGAQETQYF

len: 15
abundance: few
j_gene: TRBJ1-2
d_gene: TRBD1
v_gene: TRBV5-1
CDR3nt: TGCGCCAGCAGCCCGGGGACAGGTATTAACTATGGCTACACCTTC
CDR3aa: CASSPGTGINYGYTF

len: 16
abundance: .
j_gene: TRBJ1-1
d_gene: .
v_gene: TRBV27
CDR3nt: TGTGCCAGCAGTTTATCGGCAGGGGCTGGGAACACTGAAGCTTTCTTT
CDR3aa: CASSLSAGAGNTEAFF

len: 14
abundance: .
j_gene: TRBJ1-2
d_gene: .
v_gene: TRBV30
CDR3nt: TGTGCCTGGAGTGCCGTCAGGGTAGAGTATGGCTACACCTTC
CDR3aa: CAWSAVRVEYGYTF

len: 15
abundance: .
j_gene: TRBJ2-3
d_gene: .
v_gene: TRBV9
CDR3nt: TGTGCCAGCAGCGTAATTCCGGCAGTGATGGATACGCAGTATTTT
CDR3aa: CASSVIPAVMDTQYF

len: 12
abundance: .
j_gene: TRBJ1-1
d_gene: TRBD1
v_gene: TRBV10-2
CDR3nt: TGCGCCAGCACTGGACAGGGAAATGAAGCTTTCTTT
CDR3aa: CASTGQGNEAFF

len: 15
abundance: .
j_gene: TRBJ1-5
d_gene: .
v_gene: TRBV13
CDR3nt: TGTGCCAGCAGCTACGGGTCAGGGGGCAATCAGCCCCAGCATTTT
CDR3aa: CASSYGSGGNQPQHF

len: 15
abundance: .
j_gene: TRBJ2-7
d_gene: TRBD2
v_gene: TRBV27
CDR3nt: TGTGCCAGCAGTCCCCACCCAGCGGGAGAGTACGAGCAGTACTTC
CDR3aa: CASSPHPAGEYEQYF

len: 15
abundance: once
j_gene: TRBJ1-4
d_gene: .
v_gene: TRBV4-3
CDR3nt: TGCGCCAGCAGCCGTACGTTTGCAACTAATGAAAAACTGTTTTTT
CDR3aa: CASSRTFATNEKLFF

len: 14
abundance: .
j_gene: TRBJ1-2
d_gene: .
v_gene: TRBV28
CDR3nt: TGTGCCAGCAGTCCAGGGATGGTATCCTATGGCTACACCTTC
CDR3aa: CASSPGMVSYGYTF

len: 14
abundance: .
j_gene: TRBJ1-6
d_gene: .
v_gene: TRBV4-1
CDR3nt: TGCGCCAGCAGCCTAGACGGTGATAATTCACCCCTCCACTTT
CDR3aa: CASSLDGDNSPLHF

len: 14
abundance: .
j_gene: TRBJ1-6
d_gene: .
v_gene: TRBV2
CDR3nt: TGTGCCAGCAGCCCCGGGAGCCATAACTCACCCCTCCACTTT
CDR3aa: CASSPGSHNSPLHF

len: 15
abundance: .
j_gene: TRBJ2-5
d_gene: .
v_gene: TRBV6-5
CDR3nt: TGTGCCAGCAGTTACTCCCTTAGCTCGGGAGAGACCCAGTACTTC
CDR3aa: CASSYSLSSGETQYF